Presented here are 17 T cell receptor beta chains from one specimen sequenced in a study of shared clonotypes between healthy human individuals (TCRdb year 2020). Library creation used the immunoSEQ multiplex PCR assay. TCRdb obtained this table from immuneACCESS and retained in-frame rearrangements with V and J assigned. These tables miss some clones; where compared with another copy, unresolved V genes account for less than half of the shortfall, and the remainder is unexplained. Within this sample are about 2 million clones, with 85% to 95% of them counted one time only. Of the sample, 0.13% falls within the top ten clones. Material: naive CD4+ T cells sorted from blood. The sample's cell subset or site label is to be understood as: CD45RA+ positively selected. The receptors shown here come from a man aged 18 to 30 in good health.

CDR3 coding DNA: TGTGCCAGCAGTATTAACTGGGGGGGAGAGACCCAGTACTTC. Translated, it gives CASSINWGGETQYF. This chain connects TRBV6-1 to TRBJ2-5, with 7 bases lining up with TRBD2. The CDR3 runs to 14 residues. Per germline, CDR1 MNHNS and CDR2 SASEGT. With 5 bases clipped from V and 4 bases from J, the junction kept 7 bases outside the gene matches.

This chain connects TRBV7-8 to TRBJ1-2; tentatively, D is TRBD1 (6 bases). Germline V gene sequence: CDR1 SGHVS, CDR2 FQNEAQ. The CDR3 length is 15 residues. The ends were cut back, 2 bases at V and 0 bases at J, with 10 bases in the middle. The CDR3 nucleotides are TGTGCCAGCAGCTTAAGGACAGAAACTAACTATGGCTACACCTTC. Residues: CASSLRTETNYGYTF.

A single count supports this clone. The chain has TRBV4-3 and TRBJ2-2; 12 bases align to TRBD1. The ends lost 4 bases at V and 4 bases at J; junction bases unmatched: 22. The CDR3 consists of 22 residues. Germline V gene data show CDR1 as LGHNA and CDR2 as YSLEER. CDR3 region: CASSRYSTPGTGGSRSTGELFF. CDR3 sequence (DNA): TGCGCCAGCAGCCGCTACTCTACCCCAGGGACAGGGGGCTCGAGGAGCACCGGGGAGCTGTTTTTT.

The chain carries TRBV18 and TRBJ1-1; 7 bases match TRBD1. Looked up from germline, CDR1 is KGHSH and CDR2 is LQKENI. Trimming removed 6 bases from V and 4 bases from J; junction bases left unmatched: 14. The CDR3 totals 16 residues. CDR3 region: CASSHRGPPGGTEAFF. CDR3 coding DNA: TGTGCCAGCTCGCACCGTGGACCCCCAGGGGGCACTGAAGCTTTCTTT.

The CDR3 DNA follows: TGTGCCAGCAGCCAAGATCCCACAGCGGGGGGAATAGAGACCCAGTACTTC. As protein: CASSQDPTAGGIETQYF. The chain links TRBV4-2 to TRBJ2-5, with 9 bases identical to TRBD2. The germline gives CDR1 LGHNA, CDR2 YNFKEQ. The CDR3 runs 17 residues. V shed 0 bases and J 4 bases; nucleotides not matched to a gene: 9.

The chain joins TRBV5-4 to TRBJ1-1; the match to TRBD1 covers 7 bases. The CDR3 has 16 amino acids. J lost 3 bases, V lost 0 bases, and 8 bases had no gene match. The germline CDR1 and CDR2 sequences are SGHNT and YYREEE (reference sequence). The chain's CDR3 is CASSLEGARGDTEAFF. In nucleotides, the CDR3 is TGTGCCAGCAGCTTGGAGGGTGCCAGGGGGGACACTGAAGCTTTCTTT.

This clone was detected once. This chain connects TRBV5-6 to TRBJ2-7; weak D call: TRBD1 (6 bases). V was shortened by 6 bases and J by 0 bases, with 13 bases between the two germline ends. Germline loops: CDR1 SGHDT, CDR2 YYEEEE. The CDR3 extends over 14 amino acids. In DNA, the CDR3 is TGTGCCAGCAACGGACAGAAAACCTCCTACGAGCAGTACTTC. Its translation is CASNGQKTSYEQYF. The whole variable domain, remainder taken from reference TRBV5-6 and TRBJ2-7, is DAGVTQSPTHLIKTRGQQVTLRCSPKSGHDTVSWYQQALGQGPQFIFQYYEEEERQRGNFPDRFSGHQFPNYSSELNVNALLLGDSALYLCASNGQKTSYEQYFGPGTRLTVT.

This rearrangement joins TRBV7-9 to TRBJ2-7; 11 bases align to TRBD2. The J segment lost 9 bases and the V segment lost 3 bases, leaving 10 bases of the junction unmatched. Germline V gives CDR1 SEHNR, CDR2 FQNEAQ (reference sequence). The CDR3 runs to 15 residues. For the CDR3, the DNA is TGTGCCAGCAGCTTGGGACTAGCGGAGGTGGGTTTGCAGTACTTC. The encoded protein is CASSLGLAEVGLQYF.

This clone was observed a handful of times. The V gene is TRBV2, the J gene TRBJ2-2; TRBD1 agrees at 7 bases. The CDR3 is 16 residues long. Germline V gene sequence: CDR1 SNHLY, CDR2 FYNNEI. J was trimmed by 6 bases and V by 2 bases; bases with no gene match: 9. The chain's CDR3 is CASSELRTGRSGELFF. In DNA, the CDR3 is TGTGCCAGCAGTGAATTAAGGACAGGACGATCCGGGGAGCTGTTTTTT.

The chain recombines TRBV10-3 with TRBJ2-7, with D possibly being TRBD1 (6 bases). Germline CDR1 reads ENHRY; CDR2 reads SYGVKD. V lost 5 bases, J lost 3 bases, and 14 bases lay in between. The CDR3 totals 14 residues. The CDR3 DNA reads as TGTGCCATCAGTCCCCGGACAGAGAGCTACGAGCAGTACTTC. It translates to CAISPRTESYEQYF.

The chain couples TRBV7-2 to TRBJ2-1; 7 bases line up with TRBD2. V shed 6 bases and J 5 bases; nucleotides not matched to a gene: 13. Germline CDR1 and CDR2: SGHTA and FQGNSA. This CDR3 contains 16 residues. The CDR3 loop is CASRFLVGGPHNEQFF. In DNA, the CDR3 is TGTGCCAGCAGATTTCTAGTGGGAGGGCCCCACAATGAGCAGTTCTTC.

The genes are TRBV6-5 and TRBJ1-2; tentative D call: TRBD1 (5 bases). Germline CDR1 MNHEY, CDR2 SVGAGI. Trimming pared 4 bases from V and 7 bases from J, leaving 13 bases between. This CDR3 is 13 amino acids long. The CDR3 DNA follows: TGTGCCAGCAGTTTATCAGGGAGGCCTGGCTACACCTTC. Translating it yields CASSLSGRPGYTF.

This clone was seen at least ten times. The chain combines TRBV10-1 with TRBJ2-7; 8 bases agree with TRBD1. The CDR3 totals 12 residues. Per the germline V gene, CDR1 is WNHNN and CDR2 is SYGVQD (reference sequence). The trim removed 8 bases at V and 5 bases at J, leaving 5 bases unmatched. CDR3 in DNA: TGCGCCAGCCTAGGACAGGGCCACGAGCAGTACTTC. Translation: CASLGQGHEQYF.

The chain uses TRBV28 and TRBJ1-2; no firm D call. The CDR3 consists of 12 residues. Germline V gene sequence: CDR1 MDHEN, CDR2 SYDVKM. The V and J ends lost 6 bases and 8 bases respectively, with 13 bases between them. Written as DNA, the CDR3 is TGTGCCAGCAGCCCTCGAGCAGAAGGCTACACCTTC. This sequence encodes CASSPRAEGYTF.

The CDR3 loop reads CASSEQRADTQYF. DNA of the CDR3: TGTGCCAGCAGTGAACAGCGGGCAGATACGCAGTATTTT. The chain links TRBV6-4 to TRBJ2-3, with D tentatively TRBD2 (6 bases). Germline V gene lookup returns CDR1 MRHNA and CDR2 SNTAGT. This CDR3 spans 13 amino acids. V gave up 3 bases and J gave up 4 bases, with 8 bases separating them.

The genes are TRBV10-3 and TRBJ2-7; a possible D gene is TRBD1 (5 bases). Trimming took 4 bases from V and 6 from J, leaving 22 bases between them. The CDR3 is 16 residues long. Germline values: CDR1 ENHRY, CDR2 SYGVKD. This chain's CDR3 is CAISGSRSLDNTEQYF. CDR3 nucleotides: TGTGCCATCAGTGGATCAAGGTCTTTGGACAACACCGAGCAGTACTTC.

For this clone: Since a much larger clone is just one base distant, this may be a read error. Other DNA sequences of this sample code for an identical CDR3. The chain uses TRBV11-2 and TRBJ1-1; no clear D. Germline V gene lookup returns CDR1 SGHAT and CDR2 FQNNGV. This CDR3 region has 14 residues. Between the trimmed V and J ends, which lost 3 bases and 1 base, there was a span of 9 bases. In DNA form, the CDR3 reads TGTGCCAGCAGCTTTCGAGGAGAGAACACTGAAGCTTTCTTT. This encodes CASSFRGENTEAFF.